A selection of T cell receptor beta chains follows, all from one sample in a study of blood T cell repertoires in COVID-19. Assay used: immunoSEQ multiplex PCR; TCRdb lists only in-frame clones, some missing. The repertoire holds fewer than 300,000 clones, 90% seen once, with 1% to 1.3% in the top ten. Sequenced input: PBMCs or T cells enriched from blood (not recorded which). The receptors were sampled from a woman younger than 45 who had recovered from COVID-19. Each CDR3 is given with its conserved first and last residue. The order of the fields is D gene, clone size, V gene, J gene, CDR3 protein, CDR3 DNA. D genes are given only for firm matches. The listing skips clone size in some rows; elsewhere it reads once, few, many or a size class.

TRBD2,NA,TRBV6-5,TRBJ2-7,CASRARGTSGGEQYF,TGTGCCAGCAGGGCGAGGGGGACTAGCGGTGGGGAGCAGTACTTC
TRBD2,once,TRBV11-3,TRBJ2-2,CASSFTGTSGNTGELFF,TGTGCCAGCAGCTTTACCGGGACTAGCGGTAACACCGGGGAGCTGTTTTTT
TRBD1,NA,TRBV4-3,TRBJ1-2,CASSQGQGANYGYTF,TGCGCCAGCAGCCAAGGACAGGGTGCTAACTATGGCTACACCTTC
TRBD1,NA,TRBV6-1,TRBJ1-4,CASSEGTGEGTKGLFF,TGTGCCAGCAGTGAAGGGACAGGAGAAGGAACGAAAGGACTGTTTTTT
TRBD2,NA,TRBV3-1/TRBV3-2,TRBJ2-3,CASSQLAGGHTDTQYF,TGTGCCAGCAGCCAATTAGCGGGAGGTCATACAGATACGCAGTATTTT
NA,NA,TRBV5-4,TRBJ2-1,CASSLGYTAAYNEQFF,TGTGCCAGCAGCTTAGGCTACACAGCTGCTTACAATGAGCAGTTCTTC
NA,NA,TRBV27,TRBJ2-1,CASSLDTSSYNEQFF,TGTGCCAGCAGTTTGGACACGAGCTCCTACAATGAGCAGTTCTTC
NA,NA,TRBV11-2,TRBJ2-2,CASSPVLGWVLVAGELFF,TGTGCCAGCAGCCCCGTTTTGGGCTGGGTATTAGTGGCCGGGGAGCTGTTTTTT
NA,NA,TRBV7-6,TRBJ2-1,CASSSYGSPSLNEQFF,TGTGCCAGCAGCTCATACGGGTCCCCATCCCTCAATGAGCAGTTCTTC
TRBD1,NA,TRBV4-2,TRBJ1-5,CASSQDLAGGLSNQPQHF,TGTGCCAGCAGCCAAGATCTGGCAGGGGGTCTTAGCAATCAGCCCCAGCATTTT
NA,NA,TRBV21-1,TRBJ1-1,CASSKGGGQVPWLGFDTEAFF,TGTGCCAGCAGCAAAGGTGGAGGGCAGGTCCCCTGGCTGGGTTTTGACACTGAAGCTTTCTTT
NA,NA,TRBV7-2,TRBJ2-1,CASSLLLLSSYNEQFF,TGTGCCAGCAGCTTGCTCCTATTAAGCTCCTACAATGAGCAGTTCTTC
NA,NA,TRBV5-4,TRBJ2-1,CASSFVTGEGNEQFF,TGTGCCAGCAGCTTTGTAACGGGAGAAGGCAATGAGCAGTTCTTC
NA,NA,TRBV7-2,TRBJ1-5,CASSLVQGNNQPQHF,TGTGCCAGCAGCTTAGTCCAGGGAAATAATCAGCCCCAGCATTTT
TRBD1,NA,TRBV6-4,TRBJ1-6,CASSESGQGTSPLHF,TGTGCCAGCAGTGAGTCGGGACAGGGGACTTCACCCCTCCACTTT
NA,NA,TRBV11-2,TRBJ2-5,CASSLSLQETQYF,TGTGCCAGCAGCTTATCTCTCCAAGAGACCCAGTACTTC
NA,NA,TRBV14,TRBJ2-3,CASSSGWTQYF,TGTGCCAGCAGCTCGGGGTGGACGCAGTATTTT